Included here is one T cell receptor beta chain sequence, with context. This entry belongs to a study of T cell changes during pregnancy in multiple sclerosis. The protocol was immunoSEQ multiplex PCR, while the TCRdb copy is restricted to in-frame clones and leaves out a portion. The data show about 71,000 clones, with approximately 92% seen just once and 0.95% to 1.5% held by the top ten. The CDR3 spans 17 residues. Germline V gene data show CDR1 as SEHNR and CDR2 as FQNEAQ (reference sequence). V trimming: 5 bases; J trimming: 7 bases; junction bases outside the gene matches: 11. Sequencing used peripheral blood, obtained in the third trimester of pregnancy. This chain links TRBV7-9 with TRBJ2-1; TRBD2 matches 13 bases. This TCR came from a female donor with multiple sclerosis, enrolled in a pregnancy study. The CDR3 nucleotides read TGTGCCAGCAGCGCAAATACCGGACTAGCGGGAGTGAATGAGCAGTTCTTC. Translated, it gives CASSANTGLAGVNEQFF.